What follows are 14 T cell receptor beta chains derived from one specimen sequenced in a study of blood T cell repertoires in COVID-19. TCRdb keeps only in-frame clones here, not all; method: immunoSEQ multiplex PCR. The sample lists approximately 55,000 clones; just over 90% were seen once. Sequencing was carried out using peripheral blood. These receptors were collected from a man aged 40-49 years with acute or convalescent COVID-19.

This clone was found a few times. The chain joins TRBV11-2 to TRBJ2-7, with 9 bases identical to TRBD1. With 7 bases clipped from V and 5 bases from J, the junction kept 9 bases outside the gene matches. The germline V gene encodes CDR1 SGHAT and CDR2 FQNNGV. The CDR3 runs 14 residues. The CDR3, as DNA: TGTGCCAGCAACACAGGGGGCTCTTTAAACGAGCAGTACTTC. Translated, it gives CASNTGGSLNEQYF.

This chain joins TRBV19 and TRBJ1-2, with 8 bases fitting TRBD1. The ends lost 7 bases at V and 1 base at J; junction bases unmatched: 2. The CDR3 spans 13 residues. Germline CDR1 LNHDA, CDR2 SQIVND (reference sequence). CDR3 protein: CASKQGVNYGYTF. CDR3 sequence (DNA): TGTGCCAGTAAACAGGGGGTTAACTATGGCTACACCTTC.

The rearrangement uses TRBV5-6 and TRBJ2-3; 7 bases are shared with TRBD1. Germline assignment: CDR1 SGHDT and CDR2 YYEEEE. J lost 2 bases, V lost 7 bases, and 4 bases had no gene match. The CDR3 is 13 residues long. CDR3 sequence reads: CASGDRVTDTQYF. DNA for the CDR3: TGTGCCAGCGGCGACAGGGTCACAGATACGCAGTATTTT.

The chain uses TRBV11-2 and TRBJ2-7; TRBD2 aligns across 7 bases. With 3 bases clipped from V and 4 bases from J, the junction kept 6 bases outside the gene matches. This CDR3 comprises 14 residues. Germline V gene sequence: CDR1 SGHAT, CDR2 FQNNGV. For the CDR3, the DNA is TGTGCCAGCAGCTTTCTGGGGGGGAGTTACGAGCAGTACTTC. Protein: CASSFLGGSYEQYF. The full variable domain, in which reference TRBV11-2 and TRBJ2-7 provide the parts outside the CDR3, is EAGVAQSPRYKIIEKRQSVAFWCNPISGHATLYWYQQILGQGPKLLIQFQNNGVVDDSQLPKDRFSAERLKGVDSTLKIQPAKLEDSAVYLCASSFLGGSYEQYFGPGTRLTVT.

The genes are TRBV7-3 and TRBJ2-3; 14 nucleotides align to TRBD2. Germline values: CDR1 SGHTA, CDR2 FQGTGA. J gave up 2 bases and V 4 bases, and 2 bases lay outside the gene matches. The CDR3 contains 16 residues. CDR3 residues: CASSWGLAGVTDTQYF. For the CDR3, the DNA is TGTGCCAGCAGCTGGGGACTAGCGGGGGTCACAGATACGCAGTATTTT. Variable domain in full (rest from reference TRBV7-3 and TRBJ2-3): GAGVSQTPSNKVTEKGKYVELRCDPISGHTALYWYRQSLGQGPEFLIYFQGTGAADDSGLPNDRFFAVRPEGSVSTLKIQRTERGDSAVYLCASSWGLAGVTDTQYFGPGTRLTVL.

The V call is TRBV10-2, the J call TRBJ1-1, with a tentative D call TRBD1 (6 bases). The CDR3 has 14 amino acids. Trimming took 3 bases from V and 1 from J, leaving 9 bases between them. Per germline, CDR1 WSHSY and CDR2 SAAADI. The chain's CDR3 is CASSDLGANTEAFF. The CDR3 coding sequence is TGCGCCAGCAGTGACTTGGGGGCGAACACTGAAGCTTTCTTT.

J is TRBJ2-1 and V is TRBV5-1; D may be TRBD1 (6 bases). The germline V and J ends were trimmed by 0 bases and 8 bases, with 15 bases remaining between them. Germline V gene lookup returns CDR1 SGHRS and CDR2 YFSETQ. This CDR3 has 15 amino acids. The CDR3 coding sequence is TGCGCCAGCAGCTTGGAGCCAGGGGTCGGATATGAGCAGTTCTTC. Residues: CASSLEPGVGYEQFF.

The chain employs TRBV6-5 and TRBJ2-5, with 10 bases identical to TRBD1. V shed 6 bases and J 5 bases; nucleotides not matched to a gene: 6. The CDR3 is 14 amino acids. Germline CDR1 MNHEY, CDR2 SVGAGI. The CDR3 DNA is TGTGCCAGCAGCTGGACAGGGGGAGTTGAGACCCAGTACTTC. Translated, it gives CASSWTGGVETQYF.

The V gene is TRBV4-3, the J gene TRBJ2-1; 7 bases map to TRBD2. With 1 base clipped from V and 9 bases from J, the junction kept 0 bases outside the gene matches. The CDR3 runs 12 residues. CDR1 and CDR2 from the germline V gene are LGHNA and YSLEER. In nucleotides, the CDR3 is TGCGCCAGCAGCCAAGCGGGAGGTGAGCAGTTCTTC. Residues: CASSQAGGEQFF.

CDR3: CASSLGTAFQETQYF. CDR3 nucleotides: TGTGCCAGCAGCTTGGGGACAGCTTTCCAAGAGACCCAGTACTTC. V and J are TRBV5-6 and TRBJ2-5, with D possibly TRBD1 on 6 matching bases. The CDR3 has 15 amino acids. V gave up 0 bases and J gave up 1 base, with 10 bases separating them. The germline V gene has CDR1 SGHDT and CDR2 YYEEEE.

The CDR3 here is CASSPGARNEQFF. The DNA for the CDR3 is TGTGCCAGCAGCCCAGGGGCACGCAATGAGCAGTTCTTC. V and J are TRBV7-2 and TRBJ2-1; the D gene is possibly TRBD1 (6 bases). The CDR3 totals 13 residues. Trimming stripped 5 bases from V and 6 bases from J, with 11 bases between. Germline V gives CDR1 SGHTA, CDR2 FQGNSA. The variable domain in full, completed from reference TRBV7-2 and TRBJ2-1, reads GAGVSQSPSNKVTEKGKDVELRCDPISGHTALYWYRQSLGQGLEFLIYFQGNSAPDKSGLPSDRFSAERTGGSVSTLTIQRTQQEDSAVYLCASSPGARNEQFFGPGTRLTVL.

V and J are TRBV10-1 and TRBJ1-5; D is possibly TRBD1 (5 bases). The length of the CDR3 is 14 residues. Trimming removed 3 bases at V and 6 bases at J, with 12 bases between. In germline, CDR1 is WNHNN, CDR2 SYGVQD (reference sequence). CDR3 protein: CASSDRGDGQPQHF. The DNA for the CDR3 is TGCGCCAGCAGTGACCGGGGGGATGGTCAGCCCCAGCATTTT.

This chain joins TRBV30 and TRBJ1-3; maybe TRBD1 (6 bases). CDR1 is GTSNPN, CDR2 SVGIG, per germline (reference sequence). This CDR3 comprises 14 residues. V lost 5 bases, J lost 0 bases, and 11 bases lay in between. DNA of the CDR3: TGTGCCTGGGGGGGACATTACTCTGGAAACACCATATATTTT. This sequence encodes CAWGGHYSGNTIYF.

The chain combines TRBV11-2 with TRBJ1-5; no firm D call. There are 12 residues in the CDR3. Per germline, CDR1 SGHAT and CDR2 FQNNGV. Trimming removed 7 bases at V and 4 bases at J, with 8 bases between. As DNA, the CDR3 is TGTGCCAGCACCAACGGGAATCAGCCCCAGCATTTT. Amino acids: CASTNGNQPQHF.